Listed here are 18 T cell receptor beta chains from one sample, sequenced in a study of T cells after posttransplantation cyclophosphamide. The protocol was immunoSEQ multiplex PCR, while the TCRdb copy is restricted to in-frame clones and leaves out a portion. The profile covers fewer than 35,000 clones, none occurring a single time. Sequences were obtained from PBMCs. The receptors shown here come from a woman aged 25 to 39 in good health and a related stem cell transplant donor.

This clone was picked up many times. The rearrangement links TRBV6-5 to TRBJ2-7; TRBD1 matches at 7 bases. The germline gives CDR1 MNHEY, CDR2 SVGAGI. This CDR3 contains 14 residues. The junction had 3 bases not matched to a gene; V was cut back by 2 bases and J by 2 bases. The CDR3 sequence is CASSYRQGPYEQYF. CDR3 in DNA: TGTGCCAGCAGTTACCGACAGGGACCCTACGAGCAGTACTTC.

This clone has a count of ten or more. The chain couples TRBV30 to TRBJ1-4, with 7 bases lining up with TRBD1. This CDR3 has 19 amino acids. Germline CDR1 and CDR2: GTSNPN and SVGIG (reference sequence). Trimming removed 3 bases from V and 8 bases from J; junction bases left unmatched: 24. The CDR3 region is CAWRDRPIKYGGFGEKLFF. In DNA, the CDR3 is TGTGCCTGGAGGGACAGGCCAATAAAATACGGGGGATTTGGGGAAAAACTGTTTTTT.

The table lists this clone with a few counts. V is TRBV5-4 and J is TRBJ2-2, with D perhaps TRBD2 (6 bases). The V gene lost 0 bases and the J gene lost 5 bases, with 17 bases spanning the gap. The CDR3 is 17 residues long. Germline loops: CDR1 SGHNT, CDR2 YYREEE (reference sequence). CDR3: CASSLAFSAGRTGELFF. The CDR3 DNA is TGTGCCAGCAGCTTGGCTTTCAGTGCGGGGAGAACCGGGGAGCTGTTTTTT.

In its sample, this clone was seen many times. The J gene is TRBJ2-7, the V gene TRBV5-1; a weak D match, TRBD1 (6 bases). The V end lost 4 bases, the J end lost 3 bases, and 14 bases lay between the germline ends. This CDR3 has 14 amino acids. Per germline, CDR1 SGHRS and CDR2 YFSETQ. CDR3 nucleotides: TGCGCCAGCAGCGGAACAGGGCCAATCTACGAGCAGTACTTC. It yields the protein CASSGTGPIYEQYF.

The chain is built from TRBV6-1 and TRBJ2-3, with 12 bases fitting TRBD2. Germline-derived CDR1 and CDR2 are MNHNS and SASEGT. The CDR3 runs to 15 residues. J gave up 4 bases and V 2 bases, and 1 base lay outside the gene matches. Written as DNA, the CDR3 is TGTGCCAGCAGTGAACTAGCGGGGGGGCCAGATACGCAGTATTTT. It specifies CASSELAGGPDTQYF.

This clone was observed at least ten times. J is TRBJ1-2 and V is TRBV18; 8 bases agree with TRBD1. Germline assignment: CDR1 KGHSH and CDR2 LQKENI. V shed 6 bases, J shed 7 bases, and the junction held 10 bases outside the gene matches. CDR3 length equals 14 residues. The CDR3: CASSPDRETTGYTF. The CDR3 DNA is TGTGCCAGCTCGCCGGACAGGGAGACTACTGGCTACACCTTC.

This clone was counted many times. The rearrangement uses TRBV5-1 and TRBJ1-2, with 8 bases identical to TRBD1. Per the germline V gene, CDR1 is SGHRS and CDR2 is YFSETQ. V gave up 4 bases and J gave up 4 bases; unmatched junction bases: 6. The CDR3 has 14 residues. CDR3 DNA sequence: TGCGCCAGCAGCACCGGACAGGGACCCTATGGCTACACCTTC. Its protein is CASSTGQGPYGYTF.

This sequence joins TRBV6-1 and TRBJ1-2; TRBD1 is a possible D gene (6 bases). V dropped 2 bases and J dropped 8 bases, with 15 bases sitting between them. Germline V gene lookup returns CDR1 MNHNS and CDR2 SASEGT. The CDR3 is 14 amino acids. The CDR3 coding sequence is TGTGCCAGCAGTGAATGGGCGCGGGGGCAGGGCTACACCTTC. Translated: CASSEWARGQGYTF.

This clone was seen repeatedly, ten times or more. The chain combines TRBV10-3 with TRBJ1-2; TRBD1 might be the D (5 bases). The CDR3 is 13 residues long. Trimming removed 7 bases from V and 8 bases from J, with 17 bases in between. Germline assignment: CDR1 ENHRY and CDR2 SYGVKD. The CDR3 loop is CAITGGGARGYTF. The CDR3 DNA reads TGTGCCATCACCGGGGGAGGGGCCCGCGGCTACACCTTC.

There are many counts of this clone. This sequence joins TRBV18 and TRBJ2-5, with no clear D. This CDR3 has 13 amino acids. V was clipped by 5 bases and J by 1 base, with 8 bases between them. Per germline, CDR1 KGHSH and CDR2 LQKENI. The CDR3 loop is CASSIQIQETQYF. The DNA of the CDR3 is TGTGCCAGCTCAATTCAGATCCAAGAGACCCAGTACTTC. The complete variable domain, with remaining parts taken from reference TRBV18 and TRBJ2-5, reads NAGVMQNPRHLVRRRGQEARLRCSPMKGHSHVYWYRQLPEEGLKFMVYLQKENIIDESGMPKERFSAEFPKEGPSILRIQQVVRGDSAAYFCASSIQIQETQYFGPGTRLLVL.

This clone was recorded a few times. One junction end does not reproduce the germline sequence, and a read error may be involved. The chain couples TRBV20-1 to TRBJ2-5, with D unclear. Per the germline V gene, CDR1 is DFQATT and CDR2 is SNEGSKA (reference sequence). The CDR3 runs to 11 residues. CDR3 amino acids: CSAGDPETQYF. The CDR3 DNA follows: TGCAGTGCTGGAGACCCGGAGACCCAGTACTTC.

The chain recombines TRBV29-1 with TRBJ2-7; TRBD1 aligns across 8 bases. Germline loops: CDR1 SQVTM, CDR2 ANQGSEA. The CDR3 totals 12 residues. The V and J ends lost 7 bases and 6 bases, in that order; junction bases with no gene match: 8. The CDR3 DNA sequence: TGCAGCGGGGGACAGGAGTTTGGCGAGCAGTACTTC. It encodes CSGGQEFGEQYF.

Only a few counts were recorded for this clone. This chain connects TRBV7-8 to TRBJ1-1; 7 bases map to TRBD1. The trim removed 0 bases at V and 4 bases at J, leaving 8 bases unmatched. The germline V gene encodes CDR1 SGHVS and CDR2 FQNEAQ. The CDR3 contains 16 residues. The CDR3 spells CASSLAYRGGVTEAFF. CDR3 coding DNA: TGTGCCAGCAGCTTAGCGTACAGGGGAGGGGTCACTGAAGCTTTCTTT.

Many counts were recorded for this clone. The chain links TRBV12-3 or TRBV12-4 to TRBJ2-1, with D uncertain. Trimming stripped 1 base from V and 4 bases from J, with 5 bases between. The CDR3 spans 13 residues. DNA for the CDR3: TGTGCCAGCAGTTTAGTGACTTACAATGAGCAGTTCTTC. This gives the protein CASSLVTYNEQFF.

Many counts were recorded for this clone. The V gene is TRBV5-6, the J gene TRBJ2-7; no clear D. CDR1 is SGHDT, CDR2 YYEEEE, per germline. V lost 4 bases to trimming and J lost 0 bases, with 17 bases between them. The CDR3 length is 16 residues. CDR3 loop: CASSSTPSWASYEQYF. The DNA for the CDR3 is TGTGCCAGCAGCAGCACACCGAGCTGGGCCTCCTACGAGCAGTACTTC.

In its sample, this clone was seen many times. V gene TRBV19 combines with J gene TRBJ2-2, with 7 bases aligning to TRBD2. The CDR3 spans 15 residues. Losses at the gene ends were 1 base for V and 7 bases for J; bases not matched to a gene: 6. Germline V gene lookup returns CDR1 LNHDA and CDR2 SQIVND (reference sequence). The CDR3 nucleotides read TGTGCCAGTAGTATAGGGCGGGGGATGGGCGGGGAGCTGTTTTTT. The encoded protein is CASSIGRGMGGELFF.

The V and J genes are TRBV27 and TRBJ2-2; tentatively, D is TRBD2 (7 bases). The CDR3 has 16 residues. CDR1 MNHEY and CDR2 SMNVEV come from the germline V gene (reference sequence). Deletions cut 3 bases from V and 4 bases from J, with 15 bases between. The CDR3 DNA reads TGTGCCAGCAGTTTTTCCGGGGGGCGGGGCACCGGGGAGCTGTTTTTT. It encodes CASSFSGGRGTGELFF.

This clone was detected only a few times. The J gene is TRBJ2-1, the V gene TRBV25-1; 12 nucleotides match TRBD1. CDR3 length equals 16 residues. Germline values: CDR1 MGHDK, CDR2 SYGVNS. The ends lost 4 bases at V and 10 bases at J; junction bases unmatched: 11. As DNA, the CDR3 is TGTGCCAGCAGTGTGGCCGCCGGGACAGGGGGCGGGGAGCAGTTCTTC. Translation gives CASSVAAGTGGGEQFF.